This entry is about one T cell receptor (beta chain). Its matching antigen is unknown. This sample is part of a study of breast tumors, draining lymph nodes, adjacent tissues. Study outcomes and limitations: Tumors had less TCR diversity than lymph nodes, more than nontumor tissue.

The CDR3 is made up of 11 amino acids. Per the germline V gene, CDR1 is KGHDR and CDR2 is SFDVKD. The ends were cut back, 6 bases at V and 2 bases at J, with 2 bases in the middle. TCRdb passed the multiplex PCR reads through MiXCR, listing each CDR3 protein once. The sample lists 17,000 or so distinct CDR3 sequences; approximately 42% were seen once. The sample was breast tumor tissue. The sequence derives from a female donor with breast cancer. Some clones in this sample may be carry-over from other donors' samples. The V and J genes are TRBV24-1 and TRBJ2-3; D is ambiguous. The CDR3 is CATSFTDTQYF. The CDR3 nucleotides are TGTGCCACCAGTTTCACAGATACGCAGTATTTT.